The rows below give T cell receptor beta chains drawn from one sample of a study of CXCR3-negative and CXCR3-positive naive CD8 T cells. TCRdb re-called the 5' RACE reads; every CDR3 protein appears as one record, without DNA. The sample has over 35,000 distinct CDR3 sequences; the top ten hold around 15%. The sequenced material came from memory CD8+ T cells from blood. The origin of the receptors is a human donor in good health. Some clones in this sample may be carry-over from other donors' samples. Each CDR3 is given with its conserved first and last residue. Fields, in order: V gene, J gene, clone size, CDR3 protein. Rows may omit the clone size; those that give it use once, few, many or a size class.

V: TRBV12-3/TRBV12-4
J: TRBJ2-3
size: .
CDR3: CASSSSPSTDTQYF

V: TRBV12-5
J: TRBJ2-7
size: .
CDR3: CASGSGTGDYEQYF

V: TRBV6-2/TRBV6-3
J: TRBJ1-4
size: .
CDR3: CASSPNMMEDEKLFF

V: TRBV2
J: TRBJ2-7
size: .
CDR3: CASSEVGDEQYF

V: TRBV6-4
J: TRBJ2-1
size: .
CDR3: CASSDLSSGGADEQFF

V: TRBV27
J: TRBJ1-1
size: .
CDR3: CASRHPTSLGTEAFF

V: TRBV11-1
J: TRBJ2-5
size: .
CDR3: CASSLLRETQYF

V: TRBV4-2
J: TRBJ2-7
size: .
CDR3: CASSPGTSGYEQYF

V: TRBV6-6
J: TRBJ2-5
size: .
CDR3: CASSQVGEQFF

V: TRBV6-4
J: TRBJ2-2
size: medium-sized
CDR3: CASSDGTSGNTGELFF

V: TRBV6-2/TRBV6-3
J: TRBJ2-2
size: .
CDR3: CASTLADVVDTGELFF

V: TRBV7-8
J: TRBJ2-2
size: .
CDR3: CASGQDNTGELFF

V: TRBV28
J: TRBJ2-3
size: .
CDR3: CASSQGGAQYF

V: TRBV7-2
J: TRBJ2-1
size: .
CDR3: CASSTRTSGYNEQFF

V: TRBV24-1
J: TRBJ2-2
size: .
CDR3: CATSDARDTGELFF

V: TRBV7-9
J: TRBJ1-2
size: .
CDR3: CASSQENYGYTF

V: TRBV19
J: TRBJ2-7
size: .
CDR3: CATQPPGDAYEQYF

V: TRBV7-9
J: TRBJ1-2
size: .
CDR3: CASSPPTGGVYGYTF

V: TRBV12-3/TRBV12-4
J: TRBJ2-2
size: .
CDR3: CASTINTGELFF

V: TRBV7-2
J: TRBJ2-5
size: .
CDR3: CASSLASGGFPKETQYF

V: TRBV29-1
J: TRBJ2-1
size: .
CDR3: CSVDSGSFNEQFF

V: TRBV29-1
J: TRBJ2-1
size: .
CDR3: CSVIWTGGDEQFF

V: TRBV29-1
J: TRBJ2-1
size: .
CDR3: CSVTDTTSYNEQFF

V: TRBV15
J: TRBJ2-5
size: .
CDR3: CATSRDTGPETQYF

V: TRBV28
J: TRBJ2-2
size: .
CDR3: CASSLWAAQGELFF

V: TRBV15
J: TRBJ1-2
size: .
CDR3: CATSRGGDPDYTF

V: TRBV15
J: TRBJ2-1
size: .
CDR3: CATSSSGVLYNEQFF

V: TRBV29-1
J: TRBJ2-7
size: .
CDR3: CSVEDPEREGSYEQYF

V: TRBV4-2
J: TRBJ1-4
size: .
CDR3: CASSQAGQGGEKLFF

V: TRBV29-1
J: TRBJ1-1
size: .
CDR3: CSVDWVGRPNTEAFF

V: TRBV12-3/TRBV12-4
J: TRBJ1-5
size: .
CDR3: CASSLGTVNQPQHF

V: TRBV6-2/TRBV6-3
J: TRBJ2-7
size: .
CDR3: CASKIGGYEQYF

V: TRBV20-1
J: TRBJ2-1
size: medium-sized
CDR3: CSARASTSGDYNEQFF

V: TRBV3-1
J: TRBJ1-6
size: .
CDR3: CASSQDRGTSPLHF

V: TRBV5-1
J: TRBJ2-7
size: .
CDR3: CASSYQGYEQYF

V: TRBV28
J: TRBJ2-7
size: .
CDR3: CASSLGTGEQYF

V: TRBV7-9
J: TRBJ1-5
size: .
CDR3: CASSDGPDRNQPQHF

V: TRBV29-1
J: TRBJ2-1
size: .
CDR3: CSAWPRGDEQFF

V: TRBV5-1
J: TRBJ2-1
size: .
CDR3: CASSLVWNNEQFF

V: TRBV28
J: TRBJ2-3
size: .
CDR3: CASKSVRNADTQYF

V: TRBV29-1
J: TRBJ2-1
size: .
CDR3: CSVMSGSGGPHEQFF

V: TRBV29-1
J: TRBJ2-2
size: .
CDR3: CSAWQAGNTGELFF

V: TRBV7-9
J: TRBJ2-5
size: .
CDR3: CASSPPRGETQYF

V: TRBV12-3/TRBV12-4
J: TRBJ2-7
size: .
CDR3: CASTPRFGVYEQYF

V: TRBV27
J: TRBJ2-7
size: .
CDR3: CASSAFDPANYEQYF

V: TRBV6-4
J: TRBJ1-5
size: .
CDR3: CASSQRASGNQPQHF

V: TRBV28
J: TRBJ2-7
size: .
CDR3: CASSLTGTSPYEQYF

V: TRBV29-1
J: TRBJ2-1
size: .
CDR3: CSVVQGPEQFF

V: TRBV28
J: TRBJ1-2
size: .
CDR3: CASSSDNYGYTF

V: TRBV5-5
J: TRBJ1-1
size: .
CDR3: CASSSTGGGTEAFF

V: TRBV29-1
J: TRBJ2-5
size: .
CDR3: CSVEGERPSVYF

V: TRBV7-6
J: TRBJ2-7
size: .
CDR3: CASRVGPGETYEQYF

V: TRBV29-1
J: TRBJ2-7
size: .
CDR3: CSVEDSGEYEQYF

V: TRBV6-4
J: TRBJ2-2
size: .
CDR3: CASSEQGGTGELFF

V: TRBV27
J: TRBJ2-2
size: .
CDR3: CASSLLAVNTGELFF

V: TRBV28
J: TRBJ2-7
size: .
CDR3: CASSPTTGYEQYF

V: TRBV28
J: TRBJ1-2
size: .
CDR3: CASSLTGNGYTF

V: TRBV12-3/TRBV12-4
J: TRBJ1-1
size: .
CDR3: CASSFVDTEAFF

V: TRBV5-4
J: TRBJ2-1
size: .
CDR3: CASSADYRGSNEQFF